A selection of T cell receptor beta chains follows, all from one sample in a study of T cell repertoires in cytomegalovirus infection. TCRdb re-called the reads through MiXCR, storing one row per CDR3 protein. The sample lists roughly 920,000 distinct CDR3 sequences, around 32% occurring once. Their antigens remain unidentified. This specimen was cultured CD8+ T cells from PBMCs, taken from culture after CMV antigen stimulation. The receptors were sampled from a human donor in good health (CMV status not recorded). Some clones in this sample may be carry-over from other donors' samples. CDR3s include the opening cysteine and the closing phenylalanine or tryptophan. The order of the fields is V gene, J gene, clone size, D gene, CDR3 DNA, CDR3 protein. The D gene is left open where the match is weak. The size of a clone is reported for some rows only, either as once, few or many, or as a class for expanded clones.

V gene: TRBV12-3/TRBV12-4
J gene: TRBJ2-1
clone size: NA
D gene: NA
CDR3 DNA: TGTGCCAGCAGTTTCAGCATCCTACACAGGGAGAGTGAGCAGTTCTTC
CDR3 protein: CASSFSILHRESEQFF

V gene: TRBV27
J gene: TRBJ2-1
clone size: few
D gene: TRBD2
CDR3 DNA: TGTGCCAGCAGTTTCGGGCTAGCGGGGGCCAATGAGCAGTTCTTC
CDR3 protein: CASSFGLAGANEQFF

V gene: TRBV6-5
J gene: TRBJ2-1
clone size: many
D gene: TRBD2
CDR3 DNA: TGTGCCAGCAGTTACTCACTAGCGGGTGCATACAATGAGCAGTTCTTC
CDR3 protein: CASSYSLAGAYNEQFF

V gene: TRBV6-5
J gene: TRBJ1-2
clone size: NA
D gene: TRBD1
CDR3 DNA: TGTGCCAGCAGCCCGAATTTGGACCTGACAGGGTATAACTATGGCTACACCTTC
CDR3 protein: CASSPNLDLTGYNYGYTF

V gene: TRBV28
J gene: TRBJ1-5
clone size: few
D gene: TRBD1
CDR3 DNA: TGTGCCAGCACCAACAAACAGGGGAACGGGGCCTGGCAGCCCCAGCATTTT
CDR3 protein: CASTNKQGNGAWQPQHF

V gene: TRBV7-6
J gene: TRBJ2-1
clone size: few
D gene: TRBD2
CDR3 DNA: TGTGCCAGCAGCTCCTTAGCGGGTCCATCACGGGACGACAATGAGCAGTTCTTC
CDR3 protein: CASSSLAGPSRDDNEQFF

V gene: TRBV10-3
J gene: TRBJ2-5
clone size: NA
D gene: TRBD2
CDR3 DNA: TGTGCCATCAGTGGGAGGCCGAGCGGGGGTCAAAACCAAGAGACCCAGTACTTC
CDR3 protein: CAISGRPSGGQNQETQYF

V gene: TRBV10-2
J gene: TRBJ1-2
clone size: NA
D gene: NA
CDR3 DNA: TGCGCCAGCAGTGTTACCCCCCAGGACATCGGCTATGGCTACACCTTC
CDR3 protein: CASSVTPQDIGYGYTF

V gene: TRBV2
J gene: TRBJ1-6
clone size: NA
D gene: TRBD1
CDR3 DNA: TGTGCCAGCAGGGGGGGACAGGGTGGTTCACCCCTCCACTTT
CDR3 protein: CASRGGQGGSPLHF

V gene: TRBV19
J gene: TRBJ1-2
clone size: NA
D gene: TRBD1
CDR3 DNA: TGTGCCTCTTGGACAGGGGAGTATGGCTACACCTTC
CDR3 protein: CASWTGEYGYTF

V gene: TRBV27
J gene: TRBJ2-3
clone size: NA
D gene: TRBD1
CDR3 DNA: TGTGCCAGCAGTCCGACAGGGACCCTTGGGGATACGCAGTATTTT
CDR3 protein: CASSPTGTLGDTQYF

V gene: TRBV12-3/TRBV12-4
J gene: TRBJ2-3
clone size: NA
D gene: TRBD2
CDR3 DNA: TGTGCCAGCATCCCGGGGGGTGCAGATACGCAGTATTTT
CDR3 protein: CASIPGGADTQYF

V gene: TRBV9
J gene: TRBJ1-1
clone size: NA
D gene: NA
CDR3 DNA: TGTGCCAGCAGCCCCAGGGATATGAACACTGAAGCTTTCTTT
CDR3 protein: CASSPRDMNTEAFF

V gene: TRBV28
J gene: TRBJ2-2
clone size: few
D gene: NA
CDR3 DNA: TGTGCCAGCATAGGGAGCGGGGAGCTGTTTTTT
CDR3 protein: CASIGSGELFF

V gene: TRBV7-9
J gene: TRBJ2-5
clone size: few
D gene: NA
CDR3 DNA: TGTGCCAGCAGCCCCCCGTTTGGGGCGCAGGGGGAGACCCAGTACTTC
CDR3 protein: CASSPPFGAQGETQYF

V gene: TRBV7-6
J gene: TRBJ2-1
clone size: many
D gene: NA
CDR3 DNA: TGTGCCAGCAGCTTATTGCCGCAGACATCCTACAATGAGCAGTTCTTC
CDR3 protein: CASSLLPQTSYNEQFF

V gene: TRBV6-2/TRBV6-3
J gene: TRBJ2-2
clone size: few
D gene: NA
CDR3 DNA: TGTGCCAGCAGAACCGACCGCTGGGGGCTGTTTTTT
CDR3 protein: CASRTDRWGLFF

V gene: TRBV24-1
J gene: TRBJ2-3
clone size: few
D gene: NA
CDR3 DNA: TGTGCCACACAGGGGGGGGCAGATACGCAGTATTTT
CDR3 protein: CATQGGADTQYF

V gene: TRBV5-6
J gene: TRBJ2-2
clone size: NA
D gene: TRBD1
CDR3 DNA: TGTGCCAGCAGCACCCCGGGACAGACTTCGAACACCGGGGAGCTGTTTTTT
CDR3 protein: CASSTPGQTSNTGELFF

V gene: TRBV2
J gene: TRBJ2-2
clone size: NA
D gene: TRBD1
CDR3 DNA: TGTGCCAGTAGGACAGGGGTACCCGGGGAGCTGTTTTTT
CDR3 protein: CASRTGVPGELFF

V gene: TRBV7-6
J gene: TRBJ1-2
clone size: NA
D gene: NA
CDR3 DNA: TGTGCCATCATGACAGGCGGAGGGTACTATGGCTACACCTTC
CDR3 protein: CAIMTGGGYYGYTF

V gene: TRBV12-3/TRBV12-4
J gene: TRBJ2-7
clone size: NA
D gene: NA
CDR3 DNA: TGTGCCAGCAGGGGTGGGTCTGGGTACTCCTACGAGCAGTACTTC
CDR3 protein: CASRGGSGYSYEQYF

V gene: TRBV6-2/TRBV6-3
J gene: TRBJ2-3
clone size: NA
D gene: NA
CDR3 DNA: TGTGCCAGCAGTTACGGTCCCAGTGGGTCTGGGCGGGGAGATACGCAGTATTTT
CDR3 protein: CASSYGPSGSGRGDTQYF

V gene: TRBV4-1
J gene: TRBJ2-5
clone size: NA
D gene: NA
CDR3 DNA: TGCGCCAGCAGCGCCCGGACACTGGGGTTTCAAGAGACCCAGTACTTC
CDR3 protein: CASSARTLGFQETQYF

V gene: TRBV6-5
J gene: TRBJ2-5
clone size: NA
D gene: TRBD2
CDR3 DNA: TGTGCCAGCAGGCCGGGACTAGCGGACTTGTACCAAGAGACCCAGTACTTC
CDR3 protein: CASRPGLADLYQETQYF

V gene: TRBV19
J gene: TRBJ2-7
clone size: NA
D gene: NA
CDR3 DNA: TGTGCCAGTAGTACTGCTGCCTCTTACGAGCAGTACTTC
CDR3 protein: CASSTAASYEQYF